One sample yielded the 7 T cell receptor beta chains listed below, sequenced in a study of blood T cell repertoires in COVID-19. This table comes from immunoSEQ multiplex PCR, and its TCRdb copy is limited to in-frame clones, with some not included. Altogether about 220,000 clones are present, more than 70% being singletons, with the ten largest covering approximately 3.8%. The sequencing sample was made of peripheral blood. The receptors here all came from a woman older than 75 with acute or convalescent COVID-19.

V usage is TRBV6-7 and J usage is TRBJ2-7; TRBD2 matches 7 bases. TRBV6-7 is an ORF, with its function uncertain. Unmatched junction bases numbered 8, after V lost 0 bases and J lost 3 bases. The CDR3 runs to 16 residues. CDR3 amino acids: CASSYSNGTNFYEQYF. The CDR3 nucleotides are TGTGCCAGCAGTTACTCGAATGGGACTAACTTCTACGAGCAGTACTTC.

J is TRBJ1-6 and V is TRBV7-8, with 11 bases matching TRBD1. The CDR3 covers 15 residues. J gave up 7 bases and V 5 bases, and 4 bases lay outside the gene matches. Germline values: CDR1 SGHVS, CDR2 FQNEAQ. CDR3 sequence: CASSDWDRGNSPLHF. As DNA, the CDR3 is TGTGCCAGCAGCGACTGGGACAGGGGGAATTCACCCCTCCACTTT.

To note about this clone: At one of its ends the junction is not consistent with the germline gene, which may arise from a read error. The chain joins TRBV28 to TRBJ2-3; the D is unclear. Germline V gene data show CDR1 as MDHEN and CDR2 as SYDVKM. This CDR3 is built from 10 residues. As DNA, the CDR3 is TGTGCCAGCAGTTCCCCTCCTAGAGATTTT. It encodes CASSSPPRDF.

The CDR3 sequence is CASSLLYGNQPQHF. DNA of the CDR3: TGCGCCAGCAGCCTTTTGTATGGCAATCAGCCCCAGCATTTT. J is TRBJ1-5 and V is TRBV4-1; D is uncertain. Germline values: CDR1 MGHRA, CDR2 YSYEKL. The germline V and J ends were trimmed by 4 bases and 2 bases, with 9 bases remaining between them. The CDR3 loop spans 14 amino acids.

The chain carries TRBV18 and TRBJ1-2; TRBD1 matches at 7 bases. CDR1 is KGHSH, CDR2 LQKENI, per germline. There are 16 residues in the CDR3. The trim removed 2 bases at V and 4 bases at J, leaving 10 bases unmatched. The CDR3 DNA is TGTGCCAGCTCACCATTAGGGGCAGGGGGAACCTATGGCTACACCTTC. This encodes CASSPLGAGGTYGYTF.

This clone was picked up a small number of times. This chain joins TRBV16 and TRBJ1-2; 7 nucleotides match TRBD1. The CDR3 is 14 amino acids. Trimming removed 3 bases from V and 4 bases from J; junction bases left unmatched: 5. Looked up from germline, CDR1 is KGHSY and CDR2 is FQNENV. CDR3: CASSQVDRAYGYTF. In DNA, the CDR3 is TGTGCCAGCAGCCAGGTCGACAGGGCCTATGGCTACACCTTC.

With regard to this clone: One end of the junction varies from germline; a read error may be responsible. This chain links TRBV6-1 with TRBJ1-2; possible D gene TRBD1, 6 bases. This CDR3 is built from 12 residues. The germline V gene encodes CDR1 MNHNS and CDR2 SASEGT. CDR3 protein: CASSERRWQGLF. For the CDR3, the DNA is TGTGCCAGCAGTGAAAGAAGGTGGCAGGGGCTCTTC.